The 10 T cell receptor beta chains below all came from one sample that was sequenced in a study of radiotherapy plus CTLA-4 blockade in lung cancer. Sequencing was performed with immunoSEQ multiplex PCR; in TCRdb, only in-frame clones are kept and a portion is missing. The sample lists some 32,000 clones, 70% to 90% occurring once. The sample consisted of peripheral blood, taken from a patient treated with radiotherapy plus ipilimumab. These receptors were collected from a human donor with non-small cell lung cancer that progressed on radiotherapy plus ipilimumab.

The chain combines TRBV9 with TRBJ1-1; no reliable D call. CDR3 size: 14 residues. Trimming took off 1 base at V and 1 base at J, with 8 bases between the two ends. Per germline, CDR1 SGDLS and CDR2 YYNGEE. CDR3 sequence (DNA): TGTGCCAGCAGCGTAAGTGTCGGGAACACTGAAGCTTTCTTT. Its translation: CASSVSVGNTEAFF.

The chain carries TRBV7-2 and TRBJ1-2; D call uncertain. The germline V gene encodes CDR1 SGHTA and CDR2 FQGNSA. This CDR3 comprises 13 residues. The V end was cut by 1 base, the J end by 6 bases, with 9 bases between. The CDR3 here is CASSLERLNGYTF. CDR3 nucleotides: TGTGCCAGCAGCTTAGAAAGACTAAATGGCTACACCTTC.

The chain has TRBV19 and TRBJ1-1, with D unclear. The length of the CDR3 is 12 residues. Looked up from germline, CDR1 is LNHDA and CDR2 is SQIVND (reference sequence). V lost 8 bases to trimming and J lost 4 bases, with 11 bases between them. The CDR3 loop is CASRTWTTEAFF. Written as DNA, the CDR3 is TGTGCCAGTCGGACTTGGACCACTGAAGCTTTCTTT.

V and J are TRBV10-3 and TRBJ2-7, with 9 bases identical to TRBD2. Germline CDR1 ENHRY, CDR2 SYGVKD. V shed 8 bases, J shed 1 base, and the junction held 6 bases outside the gene matches. CDR3 length: 14 amino acids. The CDR3 here is CAIATSGPSYEQYF. DNA for the CDR3: TGTGCCATCGCGACTAGCGGACCTTCCTACGAGCAGTACTTC.

The chain is built from TRBV27 and TRBJ2-1, with 7 bases identical to TRBD1. Trimming removed 4 bases from V and 4 bases from J; junction bases left unmatched: 4. The CDR3 runs 14 residues. Germline CDR1 is MNHEY and CDR2 is SMNVEV (reference sequence). The CDR3 nucleotides read TGTGCCAGCAGTTCCCCGACAGGGTACAATGAGCAGTTCTTC. Amino acids: CASSSPTGYNEQFF.

The chain employs TRBV9 and TRBJ2-1, with 9 bases that match TRBD1. Germline V lookup: CDR1 SGDLS, CDR2 YYNGEE. There are 15 residues in the CDR3. The J segment lost 2 bases and the V segment lost 4 bases, leaving 4 bases of the junction unmatched. The DNA of the CDR3 is TGTGCCAGCAGCATGGACAGGGGTACCTACAATGAGCAGTTCTTC. It specifies CASSMDRGTYNEQFF.

J is TRBJ2-2 and V is TRBV18; no clear D gene. V lost 3 bases and J lost 1, with 12 bases in between. Germline V gene data show CDR1 as KGHSH and CDR2 as LQKENI. The CDR3 sequence is 16 residues long. The CDR3 here is CASSPSQAQNTGELFF. For the CDR3, the DNA is TGTGCCAGCTCACCTTCGCAGGCTCAGAACACCGGGGAGCTGTTTTTT.

V and J are TRBV6-4 and TRBJ2-1, with D uncertain. The germline V and J ends were trimmed by 6 bases and 0 bases, with 12 bases remaining between them. This CDR3 is built from 15 residues. Germline V gene data show CDR1 as MRHNA and CDR2 as SNTAGT. CDR3: CASSHGPSSYNEQFF. As DNA, the CDR3 is TGTGCCAGCAGCCACGGTCCAAGCTCCTACAATGAGCAGTTCTTC.

The chain is built from TRBV5-1 and TRBJ1-1, with a tentative D call TRBD1 (5 bases). CDR1 and CDR2 from the germline V gene are SGHRS and YFSETQ. There are 14 residues in the CDR3. The germline V and J ends were trimmed by 0 bases and 5 bases, with 11 bases remaining between them. The CDR3 loop reads CASSLGTKGTEAFF. For the CDR3, the DNA is TGCGCCAGCAGCTTGGGGACAAAGGGTACTGAAGCTTTCTTT.

J is TRBJ1-2 and V is TRBV7-6; the match to TRBD1 covers 8 bases. Trimming took 3 bases from V and 6 from J; bases not matched to a gene: 6. Germline V gives CDR1 SGHVS, CDR2 FNYEAQ. The CDR3 is made up of 14 amino acids. The CDR3 loop is CASSFQQGVDGYTF. DNA of the CDR3: TGTGCCAGCAGCTTCCAACAGGGGGTAGATGGCTACACCTTC.